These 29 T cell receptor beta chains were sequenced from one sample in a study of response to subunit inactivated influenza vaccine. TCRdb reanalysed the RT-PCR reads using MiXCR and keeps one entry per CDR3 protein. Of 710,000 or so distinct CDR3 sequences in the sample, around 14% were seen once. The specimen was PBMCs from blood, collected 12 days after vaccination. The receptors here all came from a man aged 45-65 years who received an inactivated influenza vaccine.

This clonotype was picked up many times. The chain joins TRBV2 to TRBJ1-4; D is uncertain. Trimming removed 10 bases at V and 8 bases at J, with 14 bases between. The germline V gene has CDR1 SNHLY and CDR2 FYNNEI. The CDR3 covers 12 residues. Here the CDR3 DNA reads TGTGCCACCCGGGGAGGAGGAGAAAAACTGTTTTTT. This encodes CATRGGGEKLFF.

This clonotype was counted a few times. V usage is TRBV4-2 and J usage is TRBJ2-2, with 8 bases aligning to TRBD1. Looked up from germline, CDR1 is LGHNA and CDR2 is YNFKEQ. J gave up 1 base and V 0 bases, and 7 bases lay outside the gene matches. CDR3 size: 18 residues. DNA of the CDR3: TGTGCCAGCAGCCAAGAGGTGTGGACAGGGAGGAACACCGGGGAGCTGTTTTTT. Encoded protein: CASSQEVWTGRNTGELFF.

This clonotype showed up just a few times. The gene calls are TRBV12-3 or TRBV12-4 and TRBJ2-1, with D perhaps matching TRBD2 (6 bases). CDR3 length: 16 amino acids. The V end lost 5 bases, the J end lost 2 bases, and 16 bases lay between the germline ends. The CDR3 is CASSRGLLTAYNEQFF. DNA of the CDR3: TGTGCCAGCAGTAGGGGACTTCTGACCGCCTACAATGAGCAGTTCTTC.

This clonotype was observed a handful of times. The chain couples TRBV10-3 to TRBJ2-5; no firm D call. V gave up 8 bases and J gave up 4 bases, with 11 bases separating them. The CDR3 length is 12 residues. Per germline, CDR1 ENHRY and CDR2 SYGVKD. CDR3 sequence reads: CAIGPNRETQYF. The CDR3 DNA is TGTGCCATCGGTCCCAACCGAGAGACCCAGTACTTC.

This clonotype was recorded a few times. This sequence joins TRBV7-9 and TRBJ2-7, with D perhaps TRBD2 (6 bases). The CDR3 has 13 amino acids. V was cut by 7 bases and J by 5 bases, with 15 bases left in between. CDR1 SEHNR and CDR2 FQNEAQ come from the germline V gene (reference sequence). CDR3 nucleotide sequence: TGTGCCAGCACGACTTTCGGGGGTCACGAGCAGTACTTC. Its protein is CASTTFGGHEQYF.

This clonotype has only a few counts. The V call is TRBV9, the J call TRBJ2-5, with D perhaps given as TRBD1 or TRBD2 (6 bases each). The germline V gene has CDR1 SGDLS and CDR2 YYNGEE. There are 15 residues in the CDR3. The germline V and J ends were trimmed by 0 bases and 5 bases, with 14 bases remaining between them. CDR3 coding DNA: TGTGCCAGCAGCGTAGAATCCGGGGGCAGGGAGACCCAGTACTTC. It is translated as CASSVESGGRETQYF.

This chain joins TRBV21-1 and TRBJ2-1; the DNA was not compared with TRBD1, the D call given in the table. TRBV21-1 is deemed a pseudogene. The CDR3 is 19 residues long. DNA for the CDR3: TGTGCCAGCAGCAAAGGTCGCGCAGGGAGCTTACGGGCGGGGGATGAGCAGTTCTTC. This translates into CASSKGRAGSLRAGDEQFF.

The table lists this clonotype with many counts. CDR3 DNA: TGTGCCAGCAGCCCGACAGGGTTCTCGCAGTATTTT. Protein product: CASSPTGFSQYF. The rearrangement joins TRBV11-1 to TRBJ2-3, with 7 bases fitting TRBD1. Germline V CDR1 and CDR2: SGHAT, FQDESV (reference sequence). The J segment lost 10 bases and the V segment lost 5 bases, leaving 6 bases of the junction unmatched. The CDR3 runs 12 residues.

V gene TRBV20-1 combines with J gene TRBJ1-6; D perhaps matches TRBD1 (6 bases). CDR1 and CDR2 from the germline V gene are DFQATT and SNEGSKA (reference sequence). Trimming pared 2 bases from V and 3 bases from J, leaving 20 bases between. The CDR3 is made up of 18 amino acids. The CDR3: CSARNPFPLDSYNSPLHF. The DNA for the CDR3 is TGCAGTGCTAGAAACCCTTTTCCTCTGGACAGCTATAATTCACCCCTCCACTTT.

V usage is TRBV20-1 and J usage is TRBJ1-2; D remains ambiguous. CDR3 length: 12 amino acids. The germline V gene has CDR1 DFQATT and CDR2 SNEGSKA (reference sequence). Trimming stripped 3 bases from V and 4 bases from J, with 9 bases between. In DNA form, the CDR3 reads TGCAGTGCTAGCTCTGGGAGCTATGGCTACACCTTC. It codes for CSASSGSYGYTF.

The CDR3 DNA reads TGCGCCAGCAGCCAAGAACTCCGGGACGGTGGATTCTATGGCTACACCTTC. Protein: CASSQELRDGGFYGYTF. This sequence joins TRBV4-3 and TRBJ1-2, with D maybe TRBD1 (5 bases). The CDR3 covers 17 residues. Germline-derived CDR1 and CDR2 are LGHNA and YSLEER. Deletions cut 0 bases from V and 4 bases from J, with 18 bases between.

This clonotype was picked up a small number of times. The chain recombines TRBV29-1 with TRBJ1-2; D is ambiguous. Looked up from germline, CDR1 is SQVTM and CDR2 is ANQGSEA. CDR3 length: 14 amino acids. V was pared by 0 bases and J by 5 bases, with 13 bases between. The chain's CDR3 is CSVEDPTDSYGYTF. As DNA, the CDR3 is TGCAGCGTTGAAGATCCGACGGACTCTTATGGCTACACCTTC.

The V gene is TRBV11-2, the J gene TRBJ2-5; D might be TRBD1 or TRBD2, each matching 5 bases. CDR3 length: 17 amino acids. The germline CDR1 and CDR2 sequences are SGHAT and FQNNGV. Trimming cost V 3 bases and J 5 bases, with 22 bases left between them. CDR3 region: CASSLTRPTPRGETQYF. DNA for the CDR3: TGTGCCAGCAGCTTGACTCGCCCGACTCCCCGGGGCGAGACCCAGTACTTC.

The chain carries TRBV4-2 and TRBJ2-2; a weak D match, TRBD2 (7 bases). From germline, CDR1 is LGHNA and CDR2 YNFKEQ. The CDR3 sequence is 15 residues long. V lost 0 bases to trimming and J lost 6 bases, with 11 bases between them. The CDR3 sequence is CASSQETGRAGELFF. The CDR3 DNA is TGTGCCAGCAGCCAAGAAACAGGGAGGGCCGGGGAGCTGTTTTTT.

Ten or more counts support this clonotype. The CDR3 DNA reads TGTGCCAGCAGATCAGGGGGCCACATCTACGAGCAGTACTTC. This codes for CASRSGGHIYEQYF. The gene calls are TRBV12-3 or TRBV12-4 and TRBJ2-7; TRBD1 matches 8 bases. The CDR3 spans 14 residues. J gave up 3 bases and V 6 bases, and 7 bases lay outside the gene matches.

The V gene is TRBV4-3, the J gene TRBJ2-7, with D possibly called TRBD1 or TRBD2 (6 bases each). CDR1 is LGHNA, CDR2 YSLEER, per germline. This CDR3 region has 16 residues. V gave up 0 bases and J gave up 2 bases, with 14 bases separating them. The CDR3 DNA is TGCGCCAGCAGCCAAGAGCGAGGGGGGCAGACCTACGAGCAGTACTTC. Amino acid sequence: CASSQERGGQTYEQYF.

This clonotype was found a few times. Here the CDR3 reads CASTIGGGASGANVLTF. CDR3 DNA sequence: TGTGCCAGCACCATTGGGGGAGGTGCTTCTGGGGCCAACGTCCTGACTTTC. The V call is TRBV9, the J call TRBJ2-6; D is perhaps TRBD2 (6 bases). V shed 6 bases and J shed 1 base, with 17 bases lying between them. CDR1 is SGDLS, CDR2 YYNGEE, per germline. The CDR3 totals 17 residues.

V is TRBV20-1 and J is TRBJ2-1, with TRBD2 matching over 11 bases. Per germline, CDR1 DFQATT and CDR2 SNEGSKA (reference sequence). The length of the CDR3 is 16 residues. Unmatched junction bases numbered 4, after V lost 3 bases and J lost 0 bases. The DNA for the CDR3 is TGCAGTGCTAGTGGACTAGCGGGCCGCTCCTACAATGAGCAGTTCTTC. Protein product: CSASGLAGRSYNEQFF.

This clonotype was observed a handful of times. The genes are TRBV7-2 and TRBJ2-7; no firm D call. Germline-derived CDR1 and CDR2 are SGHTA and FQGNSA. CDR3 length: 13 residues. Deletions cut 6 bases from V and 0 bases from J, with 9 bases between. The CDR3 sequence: CASRDGPSYEQYF. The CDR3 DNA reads TGTGCCAGCAGGGATGGTCCCTCCTACGAGCAGTACTTC. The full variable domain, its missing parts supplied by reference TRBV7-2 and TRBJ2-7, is GAGVSQSPSNKVTEKGKDVELRCDPISGHTALYWYRQSLGQGLEFLIYFQGNSAPDKSGLPSDRFSAERTGGSVSTLTIQRTQQEDSAVYLCASRDGPSYEQYFGPGTRLTVT.

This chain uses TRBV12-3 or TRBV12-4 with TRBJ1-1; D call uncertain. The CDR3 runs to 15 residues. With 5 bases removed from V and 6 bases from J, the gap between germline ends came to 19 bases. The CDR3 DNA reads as TGTGCCAGCAGTCCTCATCTCAGTTGGTCCCCTGAAGCTTTCTTT. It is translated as CASSPHLSWSPEAFF.

The CDR3 here is CASSPKGEDTGELFF. In DNA, the CDR3 is TGTGCCAGCAGCCCCAAGGGGGAGGACACCGGGGAGCTGTTTTTT. The genes are TRBV3-1 and TRBJ2-2; D may be TRBD1 or TRBD2 (6 bases each). V lost 4 bases, J lost 3 bases, and 12 bases lay in between. Germline CDR1 is LGHDT and CDR2 is YNNKEL (reference sequence). The CDR3 runs to 15 residues.

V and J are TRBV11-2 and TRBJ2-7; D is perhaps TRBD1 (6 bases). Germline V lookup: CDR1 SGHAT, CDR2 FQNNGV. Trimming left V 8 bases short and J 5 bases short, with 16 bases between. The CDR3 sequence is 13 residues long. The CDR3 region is CASQYHWGHEQYF. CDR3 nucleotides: TGTGCCAGCCAATACCACTGGGGGCACGAGCAGTACTTC. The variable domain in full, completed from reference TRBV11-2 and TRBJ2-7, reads EAGVAQSPRYKIIEKRQSVAFWCNPISGHATLYWYQQILGQGPKLLIQFQNNGVVDDSQLPKDRFSAERLKGVDSTLKIQPAKLEDSAVYLCASQYHWGHEQYFGPGTRLTVT.

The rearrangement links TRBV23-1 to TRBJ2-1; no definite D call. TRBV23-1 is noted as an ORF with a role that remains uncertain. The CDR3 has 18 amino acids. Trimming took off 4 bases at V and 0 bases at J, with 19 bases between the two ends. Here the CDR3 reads CASSRLIRTASSYNEQFF. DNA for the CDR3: TGCGCCAGCAGTCGCCTCATAAGGACGGCAAGCTCCTACAATGAGCAGTTCTTC.

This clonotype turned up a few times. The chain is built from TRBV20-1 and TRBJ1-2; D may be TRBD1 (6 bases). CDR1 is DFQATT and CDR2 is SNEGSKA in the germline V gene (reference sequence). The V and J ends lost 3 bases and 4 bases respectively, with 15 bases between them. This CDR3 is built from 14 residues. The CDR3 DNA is TGCAGTGCTAGTTTAGTAGGACAGCTCTATGGCTACACCTTC. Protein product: CSASLVGQLYGYTF.

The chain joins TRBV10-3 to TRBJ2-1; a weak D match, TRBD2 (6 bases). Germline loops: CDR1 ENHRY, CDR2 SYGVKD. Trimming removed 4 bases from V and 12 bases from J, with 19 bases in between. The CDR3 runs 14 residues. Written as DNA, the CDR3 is TGTGCCATCAGTGCGAGCCTTAAGGTGCGGGGGCAGTTCTTC. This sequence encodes CAISASLKVRGQFF.

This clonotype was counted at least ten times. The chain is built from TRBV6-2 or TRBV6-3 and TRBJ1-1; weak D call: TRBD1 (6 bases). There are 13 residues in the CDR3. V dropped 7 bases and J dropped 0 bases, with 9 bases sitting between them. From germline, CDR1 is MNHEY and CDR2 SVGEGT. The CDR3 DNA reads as TGTGCCAGCAATGACAGGATGAACACTGAAGCTTTCTTT. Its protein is CASNDRMNTEAFF.

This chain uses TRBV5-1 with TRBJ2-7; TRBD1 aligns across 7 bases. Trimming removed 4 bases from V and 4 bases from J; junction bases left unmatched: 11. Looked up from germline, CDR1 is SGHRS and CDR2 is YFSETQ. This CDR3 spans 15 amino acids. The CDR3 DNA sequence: TGCGCCAGCAGCCCATCCCGACAGGGTGGGTACGAGCAGTACTTC. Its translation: CASSPSRQGGYEQYF.

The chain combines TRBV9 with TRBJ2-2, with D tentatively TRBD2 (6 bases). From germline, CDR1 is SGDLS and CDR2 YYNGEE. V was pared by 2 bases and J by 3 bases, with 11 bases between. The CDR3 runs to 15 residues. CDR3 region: CASSVGSVDTGELFF. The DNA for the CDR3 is TGTGCCAGCAGCGTCGGGAGCGTTGACACCGGGGAGCTGTTTTTT.

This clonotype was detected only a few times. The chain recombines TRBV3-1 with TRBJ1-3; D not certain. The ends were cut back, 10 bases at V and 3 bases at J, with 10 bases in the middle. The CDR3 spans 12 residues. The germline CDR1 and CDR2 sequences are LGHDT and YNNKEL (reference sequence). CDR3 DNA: TGTGCCACCAACTCGAATGGAAACACCATATATTTT. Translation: CATNSNGNTIYF.